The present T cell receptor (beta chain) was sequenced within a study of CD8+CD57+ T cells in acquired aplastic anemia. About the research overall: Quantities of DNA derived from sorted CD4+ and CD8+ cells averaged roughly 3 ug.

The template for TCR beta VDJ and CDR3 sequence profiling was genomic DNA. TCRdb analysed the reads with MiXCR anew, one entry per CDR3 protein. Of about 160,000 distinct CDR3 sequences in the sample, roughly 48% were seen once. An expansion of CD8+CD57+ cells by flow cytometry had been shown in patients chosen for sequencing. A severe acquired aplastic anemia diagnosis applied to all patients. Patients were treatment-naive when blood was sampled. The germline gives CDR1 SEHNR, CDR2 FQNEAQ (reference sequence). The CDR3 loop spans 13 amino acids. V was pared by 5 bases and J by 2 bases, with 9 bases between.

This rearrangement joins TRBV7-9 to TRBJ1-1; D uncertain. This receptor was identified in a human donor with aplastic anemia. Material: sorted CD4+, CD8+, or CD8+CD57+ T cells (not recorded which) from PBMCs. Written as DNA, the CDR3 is TGTGCCAGCAGCCCTCCGACAAACACTGAAGCTTTCTTT. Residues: CASSPPTNTEAFF.